The present T cell receptor beta chain was sequenced within a study of immune evolution from preneoplasia to lung adenocarcinoma. As for the study in general: HLA loss of heterozygosity: about 7% AIS, about 14% MIA, around 33% ADC, none AAH.

Measured with immunoSEQ multiplex PCR; TCRdb has only the in-frame clones, and not every one. The table has roughly 14,000 clones, 65% to 85% seen once. CDR1 and CDR2 (germline): LGHNA, YNFKEQ. Trimming at V came to 0 bases and at J to 4 bases, leaving 5 bases not matched to a gene. The CDR3 runs to 16 residues. Findings and caveats of the study: Top clone frequencies peaked in normal lung, apparently declining through invasive adenocarcinoma. Highest clonality occurred in KRAS-mutant, not EGFR-mutant or double wild-type, nodules.

In the case of this clone: The antigen is undetermined.

This TCR derives from a person aged 70 to 85 with lung adenocarcinoma. The genes are TRBV4-2 and TRBJ2-2, with 7 positions matching TRBD2. Sample: FFPE minimally invasive lung adenocarcinoma tissue. The DNA of the CDR3 is TGTGCCAGCAGCCAAGATATAGGGGAGGGCACCGGGGAGCTGTTTTTT. Residues: CASSQDIGEGTGELFF.